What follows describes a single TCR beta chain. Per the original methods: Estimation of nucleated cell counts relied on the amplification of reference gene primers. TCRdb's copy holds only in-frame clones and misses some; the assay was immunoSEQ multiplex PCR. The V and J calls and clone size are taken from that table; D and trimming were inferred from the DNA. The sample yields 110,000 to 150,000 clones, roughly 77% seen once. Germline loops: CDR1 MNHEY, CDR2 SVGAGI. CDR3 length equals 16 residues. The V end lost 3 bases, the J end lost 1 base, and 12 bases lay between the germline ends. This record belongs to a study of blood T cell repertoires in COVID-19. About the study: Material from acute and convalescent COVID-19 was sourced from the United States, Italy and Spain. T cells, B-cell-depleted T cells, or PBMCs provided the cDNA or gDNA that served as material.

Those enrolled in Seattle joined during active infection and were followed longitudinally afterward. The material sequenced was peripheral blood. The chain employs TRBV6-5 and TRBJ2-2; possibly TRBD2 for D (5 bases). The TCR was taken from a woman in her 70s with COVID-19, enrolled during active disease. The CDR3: CASSYRRGVNTGELFF. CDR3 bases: TGTGCCAGCAGTTATCGACGGGGAGTGAACACCGGGGAGCTGTTTTTT.